These 12 T cell receptor beta chains were sequenced from one sample in a study of blood T cell repertoires in COVID-19. Sequenced by immunoSEQ multiplex PCR; TCRdb stores in-frame clones only, minus some. This sample yields 250,000 to 300,000 clones, of which about nine tenths are seen a single time; roughly 10% belongs to the top ten. Sequencing was done on a sample of peripheral blood. The receptors shown here come from a woman in her thirties with COVID-19, enrolled during active disease.

V is TRBV7-3 and J is TRBJ1-1; 10 nucleotides line up with TRBD1. Germline V gene data show CDR1 as SGHTA and CDR2 as FQGTGA. This CDR3 is 16 amino acids long. V dropped 2 bases and J dropped 5; count of bases not matched to a gene: 8. The CDR3 DNA reads TGTGCCAGCAGCTTATATGGGACAGGGGAAGCGACTGAAGCTTTCTTT. Its protein is CASSLYGTGEATEAFF.

This sequence joins TRBV28 and TRBJ1-6, with D tentatively TRBD1 (5 bases). The germline CDR1 and CDR2 sequences are MDHEN and SYDVKM. The ends were cut back, 3 bases at V and 7 bases at J, with 10 bases in the middle. CDR3 length: 14 residues. The CDR3: CASSLMGPNSPLHF. CDR3 nucleotides: TGTGCCAGCAGTTTGATGGGGCCCAATTCACCCCTCCACTTT.

The rearrangement uses TRBV27 and TRBJ2-1; the match to TRBD2 covers 10 bases. Germline values: CDR1 MNHEY, CDR2 SMNVEV (reference sequence). There are 16 residues in the CDR3. Trimming at V came to 8 bases and at J to 3 bases, leaving 10 bases not matched to a gene. Here the CDR3 DNA reads TGTGCCAGCCGGGCTAGCGGGAGCCCTTTCTACAATGAGCAGTTCTTC. This gives the protein CASRASGSPFYNEQFF.

This clone is a singleton in its sample. This chain links TRBV4-1 with TRBJ2-7; a weak D match, TRBD1 (5 bases). The V and J ends lost 1 base and 3 bases respectively, with 13 bases between them. The germline V gene encodes CDR1 MGHRA and CDR2 YSYEKL. The CDR3 length is 15 residues. CDR3 DNA sequence: TGCGCCAGCAGCCAAGGGAACGGTCAGGGCTACGAGCAGTACTTC. Its protein is CASSQGNGQGYEQYF.

This chain's CDR3 is CAWSLDTSSGNTIYF. The CDR3 coding sequence is TGTGCCTGGTCATTGGACACCAGCTCTGGAAACACCATATATTTT. V and J are TRBV30 and TRBJ1-3; a weak D match, TRBD1 (5 bases). V was clipped by 5 bases and J by 0 bases, with 14 bases between them. Per germline, CDR1 GTSNPN and CDR2 SVGIG (reference sequence). There are 15 residues in the CDR3.

This chain uses TRBV6-5 with TRBJ2-5; 8 nucleotides align to TRBD2. The V segment lost 7 bases and the J segment 5 bases; nucleotides outside the gene matches: 12. This CDR3 is built from 15 residues. Germline CDR1 is MNHEY and CDR2 is SVGAGI. CDR3 sequence: CASIQTGGIGETQYF. CDR3 nucleotides: TGTGCCAGCATTCAAACGGGAGGGATAGGTGAGACCCAGTACTTC.

The CDR3 DNA is TGTGCCACCAAGGGACAGGGTGATTCACCCCTCCACTTT. This codes for CATKGQGDSPLHF. V and J are TRBV15 and TRBJ1-6, with 9 bases matching TRBD1. Germline V gene sequence: CDR1 LNHNV, CDR2 YYDKDF (reference sequence). V dropped 7 bases and J dropped 8; count of bases not matched to a gene: 3. This CDR3 has 13 residues.

This clone was found once. The chain is built from TRBV27 and TRBJ2-2; 13 positions agree with TRBD2. The ends lost 6 bases at V and 1 base at J; junction bases unmatched: 5. This CDR3 spans 17 amino acids. Germline CDR1 and CDR2: MNHEY and SMNVEV (reference sequence). The CDR3 loop is CASRLAGGPGNTGELFF. CDR3 sequence (DNA): TGTGCCAGCAGACTAGCGGGAGGGCCGGGGAACACCGGGGAGCTGTTTTTT.

The V gene is TRBV28, the J gene TRBJ2-1, with 7 bases matching TRBD2. With V trimmed by 3 bases and J by 1 base, 3 bases remained unmatched. The CDR3 runs to 15 residues. Germline V CDR1 and CDR2: MDHEN, SYDVKM. CDR3 sequence (DNA): TGTGCCAGCAGTTTGGGGGGGTGGTCCTACAATGAGCAGTTCTTC. Residues: CASSLGGWSYNEQFF.

A word on this clone: Other DNA sequences from this sample encode an identical CDR3 as well. The rearrangement links TRBV24-1 to TRBJ2-5; 8 nucleotides agree with TRBD2. Germline V gives CDR1 KGHDR, CDR2 SFDVKD. The junction had 6 bases not matched to a gene; V was cut back by 2 bases and J by 5 bases. The CDR3 extends over 15 amino acids. The CDR3 region has the DNA TGTGCCACCAGTGATTCGCCGGGAGGGCGGGAGACCCAGTACTTC. Translating it yields CATSDSPGGRETQYF.

CDR3 in DNA: TGTGCCAGCAGCGCCCGGACTAGCTTGTGGGACAATGAGCAGTTCTTC. Amino acids: CASSARTSLWDNEQFF. The chain joins TRBV7-2 to TRBJ2-1, with 8 bases identical to TRBD2. Germline V gene sequence: CDR1 SGHTA, CDR2 FQGNSA. V was clipped by 5 bases and J by 5 bases; unmatched bases: 11. This CDR3 has 16 residues.

The table lists this clone with a count of one. The chain is built from TRBV18 and TRBJ1-2; D is ambiguous. The CDR3 spans 12 residues. The germline CDR1 and CDR2 sequences are KGHSH and LQKENI. Between the trimmed V and J ends, which lost 6 bases and 4 bases, there was a span of 9 bases. CDR3 protein: CASSFGVYGYTF. The CDR3 DNA reads TGTGCCAGCTCGTTCGGGGTCTATGGCTACACCTTC.